The 12 T cell receptor beta chains presented below share a single source sample, sequenced in a study of T cell changes during pregnancy in multiple sclerosis. Assay used: immunoSEQ multiplex PCR; TCRdb lists only in-frame clones, some missing. The repertoire holds roughly 57,000 clones, around 90% seen once, with 2.5% to 3.5% in the top ten. This sample comprised CD8+ T cells from peripheral blood mononuclear cells, obtained before pregnancy. These receptors were taken from a female donor with multiple sclerosis, enrolled in a pregnancy study.

The V gene is TRBV12-5, the J gene TRBJ1-1; 7 nucleotides line up with TRBD1. The CDR3 is 22 amino acids. Looked up from germline, CDR1 is LGHNT and CDR2 is FRNRAP. V shed 3 bases, J shed 4 bases, and the junction held 29 bases outside the gene matches. CDR3 protein: CASGFTVPLGRQGIRQSTEAFF. The CDR3 DNA follows: TGTGCTAGTGGTTTCACCGTCCCCCTCGGCCGACAGGGTATTCGGCAGAGCACTGAAGCTTTCTTT.

This chain connects TRBV15 to TRBJ1-5; D remains unclear. The CDR3 spans 12 residues. Germline CDR1 and CDR2: LNHNV and YYDKDF (reference sequence). V was clipped by 5 bases and J by 6 bases, with 8 bases between them. The CDR3 loop reads CATSAFGQPQHF. In DNA, the CDR3 is TGTGCCACCAGCGCTTTCGGTCAGCCCCAGCATTTT.

This sequence joins TRBV5-6 and TRBJ1-1; tentative D call: TRBD1 (6 bases). Germline CDR1 and CDR2: SGHDT and YYEEEE. V lost 4 bases and J 0 bases, leaving 10 bases between the germline ends. The CDR3 loop spans 14 amino acids. The CDR3 loop reads CASSPGVMNTEAFF. The CDR3 nucleotides are TGTGCCAGCAGCCCAGGGGTCATGAACACTGAAGCTTTCTTT.

This rearrangement joins TRBV27 to TRBJ2-7; maybe TRBD1 (5 bases). Trimming pared 6 bases from V and 5 bases from J, leaving 26 bases between. This CDR3 has 17 residues. Germline V gene lookup returns CDR1 MNHEY and CDR2 SMNVEV (reference sequence). Written as DNA, the CDR3 is TGTGCCAGCAGCCACGCCCCGCGGCCAGGGCCCAGGGACGAGCAGTACTTC. Translation gives CASSHAPRPGPRDEQYF.

The gene calls are TRBV7-6 and TRBJ2-3; 7 bases are shared with TRBD1. This CDR3 is built from 16 residues. Germline values: CDR1 SGHVS, CDR2 FNYEAQ. The V gene end was trimmed by 5 bases and the J gene end by 0 bases; junction bases not matched to a gene: 8. The CDR3 region is CASSQGGSSSTDTQYF. The CDR3 DNA is TGTGCCAGCAGCCAAGGGGGCTCTTCGAGCACAGATACGCAGTATTTT.

This clone is a singleton in its sample. This chain uses TRBV7-8 with TRBJ1-1, with D unresolved. The CDR3 contains 15 residues. The germline gives CDR1 SGHVS, CDR2 FQNEAQ. Trimming removed 0 bases from V and 0 bases from J, with 8 bases in between. CDR3 sequence: CASSLANNMNTEAFF. CDR3 in DNA: TGTGCCAGCAGCTTAGCGAACAACATGAACACTGAAGCTTTCTTT.

This chain links TRBV9 with TRBJ2-7, with 8 bases that match TRBD1. V lost 0 bases to trimming and J lost 2 bases; unmatched junction nucleotides: 7. The CDR3 spans 16 residues. Germline V gives CDR1 SGDLS, CDR2 YYNGEE. The CDR3 nucleotides are TGTGCCAGCAGCGTAGGGGGGACAGGTCTTGCCTACGAGCAGTACTTC. Protein sequence: CASSVGGTGLAYEQYF.

The CDR3 bases are TGCGCCAGCAGTCTCACCGACAGGATCTTCACTGAAGCTTTCTTT. Its translation: CASSLTDRIFTEAFF. The gene calls are TRBV23-1 and TRBJ1-1; D may be TRBD1 (6 bases). TRBV23-1 is recorded as an ORF, its role being uncertain. The CDR3 is 15 residues long. V shed 4 bases and J shed 4 bases, with 16 bases lying between them.

The chain is built from TRBV15 and TRBJ2-5; TRBD1 aligns across 10 bases. The CDR3 extends over 17 amino acids. Germline CDR1 LNHNV, CDR2 YYDKDF (reference sequence). J gave up 5 bases and V 4 bases, and 13 bases lay outside the gene matches. The CDR3 sequence is CATSNYRDRGAAETQYF. The CDR3, as DNA: TGTGCCACCAGCAACTACCGGGACAGGGGAGCGGCGGAGACCCAGTACTTC.

V usage is TRBV2 and J usage is TRBJ1-1; D uncertain. CDR3 length equals 14 residues. V gave up 6 bases and J gave up 2 bases, with 13 bases separating them. From germline, CDR1 is SNHLY and CDR2 FYNNEI. CDR3 sequence reads: CASRPHRPNTEAFF. In DNA, the CDR3 is TGTGCCAGCAGGCCCCACAGACCCAACACTGAAGCTTTCTTT.

This sequence joins TRBV9 and TRBJ2-5; 10 nucleotides line up with TRBD2. The V gene's germline CDR1 is SGDLS and CDR2 YYNGEE. This CDR3 comprises 15 residues. V was clipped by 0 bases and J by 4 bases; unmatched bases: 3. DNA of the CDR3: TGTGCCAGCAGCGTAGGGGCTAGCGGGGGAGAGACCCAGTACTTC. Translation gives CASSVGASGGETQYF.

The chain carries TRBV7-3 and TRBJ2-6; 7 bases agree with TRBD1. CDR3 length equals 15 residues. Germline CDR1 SGHTA, CDR2 FQGTGA. V lost 7 bases to trimming and J lost 2 bases; unmatched junction nucleotides: 5. CDR3 amino acids: CASKGTVAGANVLTF. CDR3 coding DNA: TGTGCCAGCAAGGGGACAGTTGCTGGGGCCAACGTCCTGACTTTC.